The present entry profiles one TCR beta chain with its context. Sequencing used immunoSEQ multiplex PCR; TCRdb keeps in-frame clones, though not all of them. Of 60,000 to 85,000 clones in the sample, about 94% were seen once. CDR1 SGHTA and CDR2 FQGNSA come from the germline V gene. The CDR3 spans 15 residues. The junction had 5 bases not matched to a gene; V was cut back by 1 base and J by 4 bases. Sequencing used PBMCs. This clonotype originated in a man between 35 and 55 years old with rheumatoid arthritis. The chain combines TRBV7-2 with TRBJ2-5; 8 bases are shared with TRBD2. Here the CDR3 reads CASSLGPAGVETQYF. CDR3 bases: TGTGCCAGCAGCTTAGGTCCAGCGGGAGTAGAGACCCAGTACTTC.